The entry that follows covers one TCR beta chain sequence. At the deep level, the assay was run. Using immunoSEQ multiplex PCR, the repertoire was profiled, and TCRdb retains in-frame clones only, with some absent. In the table there are about 450,000 clones, 70% to 80% of which are singletons. The CDR3 spans 13 residues. Trimming took 5 bases from V and 8 from J, leaving 12 bases between them. Per the germline V gene, CDR1 is SEHNR and CDR2 is FQNEAQ (reference sequence). The data are from a study of shared clonotypes between healthy human individuals. This receptor was identified in a middle-aged woman in good health. Some clones in this sample may be carry-over from other donors' samples. Material for sequencing was PBMCs. The chain links TRBV7-9 to TRBJ2-2; D uncertain. The CDR3 bases are TGTGCCAGCAGCCCCGAATATCGAGGGGAGCTGTTTTTT. This codes for CASSPEYRGELFF.